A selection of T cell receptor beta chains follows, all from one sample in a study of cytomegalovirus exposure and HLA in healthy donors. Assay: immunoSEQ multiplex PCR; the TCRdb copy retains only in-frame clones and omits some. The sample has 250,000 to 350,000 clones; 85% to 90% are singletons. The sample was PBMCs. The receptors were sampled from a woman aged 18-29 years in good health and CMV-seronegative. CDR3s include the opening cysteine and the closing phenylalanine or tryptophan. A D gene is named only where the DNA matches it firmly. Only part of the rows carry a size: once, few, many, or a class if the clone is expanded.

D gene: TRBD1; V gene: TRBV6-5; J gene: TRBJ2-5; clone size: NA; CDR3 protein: CASSYSAGGETQYF; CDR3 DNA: TGTGCCAGCAGTTACTCGGCAGGGGGCGAGACCCAGTACTTC
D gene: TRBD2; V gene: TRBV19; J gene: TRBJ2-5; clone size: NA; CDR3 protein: CASSPGLAGRETQYF; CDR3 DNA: TGTGCCAGTAGTCCGGGACTAGCGGGACGAGAGACCCAGTACTTC
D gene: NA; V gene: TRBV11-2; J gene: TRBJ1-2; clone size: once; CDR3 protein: CASSLPSQGNYGYTF; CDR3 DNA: TGTGCCAGCAGCTTACCATCCCAGGGAAACTATGGCTACACCTTC
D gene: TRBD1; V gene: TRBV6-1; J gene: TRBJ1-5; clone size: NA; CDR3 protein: CASRDSNQPQHF; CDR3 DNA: TGTGCCAGCCGGGACAGTAATCAGCCCCAGCATTTT
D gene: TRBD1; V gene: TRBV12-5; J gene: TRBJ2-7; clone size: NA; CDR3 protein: CASGLQSTGPLYEQYF; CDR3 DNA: TGTGCTAGTGGTTTGCAATCGACAGGGCCTCTCTACGAGCAGTACTTC
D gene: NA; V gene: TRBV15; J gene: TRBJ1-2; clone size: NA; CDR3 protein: CATSSELTGISGYTF; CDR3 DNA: TGTGCCACCAGCAGTGAATTAACAGGGATTAGTGGCTACACCTTC
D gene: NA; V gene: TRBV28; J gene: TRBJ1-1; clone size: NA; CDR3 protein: CASQVTYANTEAFF; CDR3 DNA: TGTGCCAGTCAGGTTACTTACGCGAACACTGAAGCTTTCTTT
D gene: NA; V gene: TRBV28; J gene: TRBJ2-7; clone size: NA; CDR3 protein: CASSPRLTSGTYEQYF; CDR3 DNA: TGTGCCAGCAGTCCCCGATTGACTTCCGGTACCTACGAGCAGTACTTC
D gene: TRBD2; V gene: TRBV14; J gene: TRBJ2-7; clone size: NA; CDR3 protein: CASSQRLGLAHEQYF; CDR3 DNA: TGTGCCAGCAGCCAGAGGTTGGGACTAGCCCACGAGCAGTACTTC
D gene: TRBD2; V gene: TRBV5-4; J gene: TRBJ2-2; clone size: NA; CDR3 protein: CASSSVLAGGAGELFF; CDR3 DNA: TGTGCCAGCAGCTCGGTTCTGGCGGGGGGGGCCGGGGAGCTGTTTTTT
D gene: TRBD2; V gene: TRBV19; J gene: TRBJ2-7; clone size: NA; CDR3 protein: CASSPLPGLAGNEQYF; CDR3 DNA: TGTGCCAGTAGTCCCCTGCCAGGACTAGCGGGAAACGAGCAGTACTTC
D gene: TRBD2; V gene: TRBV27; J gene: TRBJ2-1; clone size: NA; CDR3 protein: CASSFSGRAWQFF; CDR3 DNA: TGTGCCAGCAGTTTTAGCGGGAGGGCCTGGCAGTTCTTC
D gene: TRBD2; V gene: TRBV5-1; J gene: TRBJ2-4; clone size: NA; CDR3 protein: CASSLEVGGGNIQYF; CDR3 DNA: TGCGCCAGCAGCTTGGAAGTGGGCGGGGGAAACATTCAGTACTTC
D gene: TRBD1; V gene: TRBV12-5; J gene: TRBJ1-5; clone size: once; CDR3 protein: CASGPETRTGLNQPQHF; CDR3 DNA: TGTGCTAGTGGGCCAGAAACACGGACAGGGCTCAATCAGCCCCAGCATTTT
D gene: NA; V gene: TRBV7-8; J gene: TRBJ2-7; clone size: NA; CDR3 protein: CASFSLLARPYEQYF; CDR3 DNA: TGTGCCAGCTTCTCCTTATTAGCGCGCCCCTACGAGCAGTACTTC
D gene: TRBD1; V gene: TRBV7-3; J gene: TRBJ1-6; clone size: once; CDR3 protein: CASSLSPDRASPLHF; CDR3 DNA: TGTGCCAGCAGCTTAAGCCCCGACAGGGCCTCACCCCTCCACTTT
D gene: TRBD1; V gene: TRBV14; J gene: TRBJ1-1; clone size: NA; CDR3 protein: CASSRRTGRTEAFF; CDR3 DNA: TGTGCCAGCAGCCGCCGGACAGGGCGAACTGAAGCTTTCTTT
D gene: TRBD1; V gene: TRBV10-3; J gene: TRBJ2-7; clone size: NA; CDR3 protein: CAISGDSYEQYF; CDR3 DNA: TGTGCCATCAGTGGGGACAGTTACGAGCAGTACTTC
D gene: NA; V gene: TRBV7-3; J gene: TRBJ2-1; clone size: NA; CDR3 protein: CASSLSSQNNEQFF; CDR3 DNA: TGTGCCAGCAGCTTATCTAGCCAGAACAATGAGCAGTTCTTC
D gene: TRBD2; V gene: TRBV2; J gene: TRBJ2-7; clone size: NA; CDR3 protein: CASSTLRGGREQYF; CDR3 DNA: TGTGCCAGCAGTACCCTAAGGGGAGGGAGGGAGCAGTACTTC
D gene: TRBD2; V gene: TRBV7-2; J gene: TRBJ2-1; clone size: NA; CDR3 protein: CASSSPGTSVYNEQFF; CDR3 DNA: TGTGCCAGCAGCTCACCCGGGACTAGCGTTTACAATGAGCAGTTCTTC
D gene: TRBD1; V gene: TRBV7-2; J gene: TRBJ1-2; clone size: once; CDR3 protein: CASRPTGARGGGGYTF; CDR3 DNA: TGTGCCAGCAGGCCGACAGGGGCGCGGGGAGGGGGTGGCTACACCTTC
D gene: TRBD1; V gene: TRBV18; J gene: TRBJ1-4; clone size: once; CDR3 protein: CASSGTENEKLFF; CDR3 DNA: TGTGCCAGCAGTGGGACAGAGAATGAAAAACTGTTTTTT
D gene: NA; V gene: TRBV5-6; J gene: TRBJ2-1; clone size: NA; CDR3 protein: CASSLILGGDEQFF; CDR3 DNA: TGTGCCAGCAGCTTGATTCTTGGAGGCGATGAGCAGTTCTTC
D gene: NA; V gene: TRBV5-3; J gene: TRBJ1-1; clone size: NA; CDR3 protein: CARSLAGNNTEAFF; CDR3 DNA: TGTGCCAGAAGCTTGGCAGGGAACAACACTGAAGCTTTCTTT
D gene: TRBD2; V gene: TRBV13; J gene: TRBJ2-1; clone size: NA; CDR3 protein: CASSLLAGGQNNEQFF; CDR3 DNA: TGTGCCAGCAGCTTATTAGCGGGAGGGCAGAACAATGAGCAGTTCTTC
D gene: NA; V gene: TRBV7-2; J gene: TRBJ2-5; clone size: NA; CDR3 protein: CASSTVQGRHETQYF; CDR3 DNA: TGTGCCAGCAGCACCGTACAGGGGAGGCATGAGACCCAGTACTTC
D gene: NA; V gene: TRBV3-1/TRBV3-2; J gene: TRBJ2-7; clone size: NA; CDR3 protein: CATLYEQYF; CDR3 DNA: TGTGCCACCTTATACGAGCAGTACTTC
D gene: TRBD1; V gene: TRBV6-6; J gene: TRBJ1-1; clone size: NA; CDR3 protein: CASSLGQFTEAFF; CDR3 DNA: TGTGCCAGCAGTCTGGGACAGTTTACTGAAGCTTTCTTT
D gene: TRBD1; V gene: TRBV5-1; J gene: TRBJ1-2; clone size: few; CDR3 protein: CASSLVQGSDYGYTF; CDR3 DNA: TGCGCCAGCAGCTTGGTACAGGGGAGTGACTATGGCTACACCTTC
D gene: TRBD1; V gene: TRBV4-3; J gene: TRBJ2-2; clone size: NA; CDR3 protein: CASSQGAGTGQGVTGELFF; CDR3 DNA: TGCGCCAGCAGCCAAGGAGCCGGGACAGGGCAGGGGGTCACCGGGGAGCTGTTTTTT
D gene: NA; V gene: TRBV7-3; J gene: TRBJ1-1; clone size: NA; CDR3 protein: CASSLGGAGTEAFF; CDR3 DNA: TGTGCCAGCAGCTTAGGGGGCGCCGGAACTGAAGCTTTCTTT
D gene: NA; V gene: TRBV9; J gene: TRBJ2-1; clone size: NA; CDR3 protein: CASSVGGRTEQFF; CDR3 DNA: TGTGCCAGCAGCGTAGGGGGGAGGACCGAGCAGTTCTTC
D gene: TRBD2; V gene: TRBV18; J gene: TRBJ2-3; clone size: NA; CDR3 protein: CASSPLAGAEGTDTQYF; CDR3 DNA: TGTGCCAGCTCACCTCTAGCGGGAGCTGAGGGCACAGATACGCAGTATTTT
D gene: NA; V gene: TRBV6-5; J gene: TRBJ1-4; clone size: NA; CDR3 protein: CASKHRVTNEKLFF; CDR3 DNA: TGTGCCAGCAAACACAGGGTGACTAATGAAAAACTGTTTTTT
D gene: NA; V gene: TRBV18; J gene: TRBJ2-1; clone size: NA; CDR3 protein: CASSPDTIGEQFF; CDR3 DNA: TGTGCCAGCTCACCTGACACGATCGGTGAGCAGTTCTTC
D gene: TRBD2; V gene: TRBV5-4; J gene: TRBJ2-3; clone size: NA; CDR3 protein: CASSLDKSLAGVDTQYF; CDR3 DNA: TGTGCCAGCAGCTTGGACAAAAGCCTAGCGGGAGTGGATACGCAGTATTTT
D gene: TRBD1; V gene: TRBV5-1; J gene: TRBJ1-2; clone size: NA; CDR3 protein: CASSLAGTGGNYGYTF; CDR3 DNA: TGCGCCAGCAGCTTGGCCGGGACAGGGGGGAACTATGGCTACACCTTC
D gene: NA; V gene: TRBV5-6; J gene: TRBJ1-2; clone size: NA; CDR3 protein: CASSSSGQTYGYTF; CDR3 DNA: TGTGCCAGCAGCTCCTCTGGGCAAACCTATGGCTACACCTTC
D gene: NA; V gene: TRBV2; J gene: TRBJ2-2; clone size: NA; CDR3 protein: CASTPNTGELFF; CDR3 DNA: TGTGCCAGCACTCCCAACACCGGGGAGCTGTTTTTT
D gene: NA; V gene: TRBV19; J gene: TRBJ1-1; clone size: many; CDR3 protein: CASRIQGRRRTEAFF; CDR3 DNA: TGTGCCAGTAGGATACAGGGCCGCCGCCGGACTGAAGCTTTCTTT
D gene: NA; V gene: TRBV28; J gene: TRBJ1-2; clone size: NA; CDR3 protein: CASSPTGEFGYGYTF; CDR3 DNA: TGTGCCAGCAGCCCCACGGGTGAATTCGGCTATGGCTACACCTTC
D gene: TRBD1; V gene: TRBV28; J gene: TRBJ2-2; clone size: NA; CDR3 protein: CASSSIDRVEDTGELFF; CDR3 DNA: TGTGCCAGCAGTTCCATCGACAGGGTTGAGGACACCGGGGAGCTGTTTTTT
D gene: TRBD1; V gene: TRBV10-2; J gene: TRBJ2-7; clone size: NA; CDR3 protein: CASRDTGGRYEQYF; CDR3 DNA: TGCGCCAGCAGGGACACAGGGGGTCGCTACGAGCAGTACTTC